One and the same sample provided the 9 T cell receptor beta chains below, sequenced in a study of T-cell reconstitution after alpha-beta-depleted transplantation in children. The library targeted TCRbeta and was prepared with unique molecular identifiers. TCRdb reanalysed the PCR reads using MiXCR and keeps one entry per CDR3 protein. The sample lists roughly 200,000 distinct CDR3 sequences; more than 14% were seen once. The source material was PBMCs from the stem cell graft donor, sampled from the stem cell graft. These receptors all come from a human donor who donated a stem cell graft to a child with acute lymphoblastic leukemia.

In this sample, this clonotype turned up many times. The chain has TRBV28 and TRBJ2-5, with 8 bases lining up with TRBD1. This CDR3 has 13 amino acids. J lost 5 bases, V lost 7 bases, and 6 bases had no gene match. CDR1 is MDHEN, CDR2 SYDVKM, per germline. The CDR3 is CASNFRGRETQYF. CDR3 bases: TGTGCCAGCAACTTCAGGGGGCGGGAGACCCAGTACTTC.

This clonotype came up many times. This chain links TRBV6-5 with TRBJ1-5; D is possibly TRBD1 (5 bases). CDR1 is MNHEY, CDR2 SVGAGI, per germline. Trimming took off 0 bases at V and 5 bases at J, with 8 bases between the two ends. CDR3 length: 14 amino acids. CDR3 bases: TGTGCCAGCAGTTACTCGGGGGTGTATCAGCCCCAGCATTTT. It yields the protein CASSYSGVYQPQHF.

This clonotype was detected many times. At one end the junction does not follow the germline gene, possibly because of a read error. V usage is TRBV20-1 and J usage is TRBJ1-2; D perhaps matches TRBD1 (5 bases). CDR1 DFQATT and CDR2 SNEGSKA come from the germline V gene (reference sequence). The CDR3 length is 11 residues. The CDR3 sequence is CSAPKTETIAF. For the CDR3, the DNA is TGCAGTGCTCCCAAGACAGAGACAATTGCATTC.

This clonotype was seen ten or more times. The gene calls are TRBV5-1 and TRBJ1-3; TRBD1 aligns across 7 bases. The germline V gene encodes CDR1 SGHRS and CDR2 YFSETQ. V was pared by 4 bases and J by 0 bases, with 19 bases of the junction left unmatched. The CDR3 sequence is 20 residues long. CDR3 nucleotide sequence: TGCGCCAGCAGCCCAAGGGACAGTCCAAGACCTGACTCCTCTGGAAACACCATATATTTT. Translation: CASSPRDSPRPDSSGNTIYF.

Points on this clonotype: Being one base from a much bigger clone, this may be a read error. This CDR3 is CSARALDGAGNAIYF. The DNA for the CDR3 is TGCAGTGCTAGAGCCCTCGACGGGGCTGGAAACGCCATATATTTT. This chain uses TRBV20-1 with TRBJ1-3; D possibly corresponds to TRBD1 (5 bases). CDR1 and CDR2 from the germline V gene are DFQATT and SNEGSKA (reference sequence). The CDR3 runs to 15 residues.

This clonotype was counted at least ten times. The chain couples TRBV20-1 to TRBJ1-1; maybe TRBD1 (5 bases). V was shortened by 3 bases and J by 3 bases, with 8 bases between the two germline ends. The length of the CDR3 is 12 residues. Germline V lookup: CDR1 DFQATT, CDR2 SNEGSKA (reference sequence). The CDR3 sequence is CSARGTYTEAFF. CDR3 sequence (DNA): TGCAGTGCTAGGGGGACTTACACTGAAGCTTTCTTT.

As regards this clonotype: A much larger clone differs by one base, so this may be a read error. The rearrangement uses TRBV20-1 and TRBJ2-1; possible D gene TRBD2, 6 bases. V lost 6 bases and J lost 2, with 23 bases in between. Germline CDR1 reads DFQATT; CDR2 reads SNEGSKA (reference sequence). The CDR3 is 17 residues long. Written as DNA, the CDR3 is TGCAGTGCCGCGAAGGGAACTCGGGAGAGGACCTACAATGAGCAGTTCTTC. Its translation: CSAAKGTRERTYNEQFF.

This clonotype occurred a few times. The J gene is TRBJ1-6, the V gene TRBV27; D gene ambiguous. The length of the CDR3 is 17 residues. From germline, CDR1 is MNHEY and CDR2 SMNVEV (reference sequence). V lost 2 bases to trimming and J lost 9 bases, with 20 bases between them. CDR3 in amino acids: CASSLAGRDRNSSPLHF. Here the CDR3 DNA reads TGTGCCAGCAGTTTAGCGGGAAGGGATCGTAATAGTTCACCCCTCCACTTT.

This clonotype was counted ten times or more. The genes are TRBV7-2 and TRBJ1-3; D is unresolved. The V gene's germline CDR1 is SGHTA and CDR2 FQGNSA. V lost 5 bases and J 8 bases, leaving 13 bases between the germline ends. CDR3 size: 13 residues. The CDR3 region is CASSQDGGDTIYF. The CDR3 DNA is TGTGCCAGCAGCCAGGACGGCGGAGACACCATATATTTT.